The subject of this entry is one T cell receptor (beta chain). This receptor's antigen is unknown. No qualities accompany the bases; no much larger clone lies one base away. This sample was taken from a study of blood T cell repertoires in COVID-19 (dated by TCRdb to 2020 to 2021). Turning to the overall study: Collaborator samples came from the United States, Italy and Spain and covered acute and convalescent phases of COVID-19. The repertoires were released in a freely available public database meant as a resource for research on the immune response to SARS-CoV-2. Subjects who had been exposed to COVID-19, were actively infected with it, or had recovered from it provided the deeply sampled blood TCRbeta repertoires that made up the dataset. The prospective study material was composed of cDNA or gDNA derived from T cells, B-cell-depleted T cells, or PBMCs. Where HLA class I and class II types were available, the types were taken from metadata supplied by the sample provider, not from assay-based typing. Samples came from the ongoing ImmuneRACE study (first 160 participants) plus 1,254 subjects from 6 global collaborators. Nearly every sample came with metadata listing a de-identified subject ID, COVID-19 status, age in years and sex. Broader findings and caveats from the paper: Clinical and demographic metadata were provided uncurated, with the amount varying by source and participant.

Sequences MDHEN (CDR1) and SYDVKM (CDR2) are obtained from the germline V gene. V is pared back by 10 bases and J by 7 bases, with 23 bases lying between the germline termini. The CDR3 runs 15 amino acids, cysteine and phenylalanine included. Just the 45-base CDR3 DNA is kept, in frame starting at base 1. In the prospective study, participants were about 18 to 90 years old, resided in about 25 geographic areas of the United States, and were enrolled through a virtual design. In the prospective study, participants were assigned to cohorts based on the clinical history participants reported in a screening survey and a study questionnaire. ImmuneRACE Cohort 3 recovered participants were defined by two consecutive negative NP/OP PCR tests, healthcare professional clearance, or symptom resolution. In the prospective study, mobile phlebotomists collected whole blood, serum and a nasopharyngeal or oropharyngeal swab from each participant. Over a roughly 2-month period, participants in the prospective study had the option of providing additional blood draws and questionnaires. Before DNA extraction, blood samples from the prospective study were shipped at room temperature or frozen.

The immunoSEQ Assay, a bias-controlled multiplex PCR, was used to amplify TCRbeta CDR3 regions from genomic DNA. Concerning the study's data processing: The number of nucleated cells in each sample was estimated by amplification of reference gene primers within the assay. To quantify the absolute abundance of each unique TCRbeta CDR3 rearrangement, sequence reads were collapsed and filtered. Productive Simpson clonality was computed per sample as the square root of Simpson's diversity index over productive rearrangements. TCRdb took this table from immuneACCESS and kept in-frame rearrangements with V and J called. Such tables lack part of the clones; where checked against another copy, unresolved V genes explain under half of the gap, and the rest is unexplained. V and J calls and clone size are as listed in that table; D and trimming were resolved from the DNA. Across this sample there are 150,000 to 250,000 clones, with approximately 85% seen only once. Together, the top ten hold approximately 12% of the sample.

The receptor was isolated from a man aged 35 to 55 who had recovered from COVID-19. Source material: PBMCs or T cells enriched from blood (not recorded which). The chain joins TRBV28 to TRBJ1-5; the D gene is perhaps TRBD1, on 6 matching bases. The sequence in DNA is TGTGCCACCCGATCTTTCTGGGACAACGGGCAGCCCCAGCATTTT. The encoded protein is CATRSFWDNGQPQHF.